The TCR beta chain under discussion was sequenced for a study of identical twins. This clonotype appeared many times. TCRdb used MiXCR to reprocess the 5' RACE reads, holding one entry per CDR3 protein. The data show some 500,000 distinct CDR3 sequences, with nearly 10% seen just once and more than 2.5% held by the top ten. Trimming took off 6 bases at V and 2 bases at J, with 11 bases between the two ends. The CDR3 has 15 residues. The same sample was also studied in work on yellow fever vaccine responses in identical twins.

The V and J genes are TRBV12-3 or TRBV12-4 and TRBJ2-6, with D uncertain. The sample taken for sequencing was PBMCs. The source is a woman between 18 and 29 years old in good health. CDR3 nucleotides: TGTGCCAGCAGCTCCGCCACTACTGGGGCCAACGTCCTGACTTTC. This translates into CASSSATTGANVLTF.